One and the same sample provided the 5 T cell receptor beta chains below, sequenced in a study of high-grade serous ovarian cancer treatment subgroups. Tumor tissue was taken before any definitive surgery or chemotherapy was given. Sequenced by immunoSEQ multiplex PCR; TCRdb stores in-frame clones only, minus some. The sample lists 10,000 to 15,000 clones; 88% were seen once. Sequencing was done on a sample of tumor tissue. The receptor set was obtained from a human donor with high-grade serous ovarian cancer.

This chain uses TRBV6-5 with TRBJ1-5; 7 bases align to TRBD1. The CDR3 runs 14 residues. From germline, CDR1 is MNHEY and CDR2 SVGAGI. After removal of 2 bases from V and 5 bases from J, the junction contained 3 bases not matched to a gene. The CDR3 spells CASSYGQADQPQHF. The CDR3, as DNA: TGTGCCAGCAGTTACGGACAGGCCGATCAGCCCCAGCATTTT.

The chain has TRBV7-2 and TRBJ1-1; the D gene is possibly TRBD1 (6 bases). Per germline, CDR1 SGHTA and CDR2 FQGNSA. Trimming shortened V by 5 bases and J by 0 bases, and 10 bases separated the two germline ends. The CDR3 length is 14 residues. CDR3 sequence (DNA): TGTGCCAGCAGCCTTGGGACAATGAACACTGAAGCTTTCTTT. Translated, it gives CASSLGTMNTEAFF.

CDR3 loop: CAWGKPGSYGYTF. CDR3 nucleotide sequence: TGTGCCTGGGGAAAGCCAGGATCCTATGGCTACACCTTC. The chain recombines TRBV30 with TRBJ1-2, with D uncertain. There are 13 residues in the CDR3. Germline CDR1 GTSNPN, CDR2 SVGIG (reference sequence). Trimming stripped 5 bases from V and 4 bases from J, with 14 bases between. Based on the CDR3 plus reference TRBV30 and TRBJ1-2, the full variable domain is SQTIHQWPATLVQPVGSPLSLECTVEGTSNPNLYWYRQAAGRGLQLLFYSVGIGQISSEVPQNLSASRPQDRQFILSSKKLLLSDSGFYLCAWGKPGSYGYTFGSGTRLTVV.

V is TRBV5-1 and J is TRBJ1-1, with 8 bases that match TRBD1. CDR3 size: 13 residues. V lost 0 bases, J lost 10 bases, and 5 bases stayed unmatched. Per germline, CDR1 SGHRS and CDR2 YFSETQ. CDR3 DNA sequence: TGCGCCAGCAGCTTGGGACAGGGGAATTTAGCTTTCTTT. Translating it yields CASSLGQGNLAFF.

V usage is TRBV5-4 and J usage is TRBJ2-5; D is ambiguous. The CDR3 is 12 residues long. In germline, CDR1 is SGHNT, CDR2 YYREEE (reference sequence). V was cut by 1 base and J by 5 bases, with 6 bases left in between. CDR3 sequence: CASSLSSETQYF. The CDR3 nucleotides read TGTGCCAGCAGCTTGTCATCGGAGACCCAGTACTTC.